The present entry profiles one T cell receptor beta chain with its context. Deletions cut 5 bases from V and 1 base from J, with 17 bases between. Germline V gene data show CDR1 as SGHAT and CDR2 as FQDESV (reference sequence). CDR3 size: 16 residues. This sample was included in a study of PD-1 blockade in classical Hodgkin lymphoma. Every patient had relapsed following autologous stem cell transplantation, and cohorts differed in brentuximab vedotin exposure. Magnetic negative selection isolated CD8+ T cells from thawed PBMCs. The method was immunoSEQ multiplex PCR; TCRdb's version includes in-frame clones alone and lacks a portion of them. The sample holds under 6,000 clones, 82% seen once.

This receptor was taken from a human donor with classical Hodgkin lymphoma. The chain recombines TRBV11-1 with TRBJ1-1, with D possibly being TRBD1 (6 bases). The input for sequencing was CD8+ T cells from blood, taken at baseline. CDR3 sequence: CASSQRDTEANTEAFF. CDR3 sequence (DNA): TGTGCCAGCAGCCAGCGGGACACAGAGGCGAACACTGAAGCTTTCTTT.